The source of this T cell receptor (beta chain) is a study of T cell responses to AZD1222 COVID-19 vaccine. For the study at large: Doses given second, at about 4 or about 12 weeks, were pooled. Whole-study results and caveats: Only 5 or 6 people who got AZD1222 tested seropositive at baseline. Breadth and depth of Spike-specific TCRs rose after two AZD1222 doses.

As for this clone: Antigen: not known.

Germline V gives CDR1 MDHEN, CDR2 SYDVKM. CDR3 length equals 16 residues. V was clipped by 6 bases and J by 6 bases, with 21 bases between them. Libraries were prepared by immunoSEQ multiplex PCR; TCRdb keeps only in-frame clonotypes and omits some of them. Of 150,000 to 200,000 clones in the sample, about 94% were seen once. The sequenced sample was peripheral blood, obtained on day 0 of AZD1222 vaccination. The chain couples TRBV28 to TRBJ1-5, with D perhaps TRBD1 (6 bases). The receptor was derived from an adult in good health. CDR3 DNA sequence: TGTGCCAGCAGAGAGCCGCAGGGGCGCCTCCGTCAGCCCCAGCATTTT. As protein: CASREPQGRLRQPQHF.